This TCR beta chain was found in a study of T-cell reconstitution after alpha-beta-depleted transplantation in children. This clonotype has only a few counts. The antigen is undetermined. Construction of the TCRbeta library involved unique molecular identifiers. TCRdb analysed the PCR reads with MiXCR anew, one entry per CDR3 protein. The sample carries 450,000 to 550,000 distinct CDR3 sequences, 9.5% to 12% recorded once. Per germline, CDR1 DFQATT and CDR2 SNEGSKA (reference sequence). The J segment lost 5 bases and the V segment lost 2 bases, leaving 8 bases of the junction unmatched. CDR3 length: 15 residues. Overall study results and limits: One year after transplant, T-cell counts and diversity came mostly from newly produced T cells. Several hundred rapidly expanded clones from non-depleted graft cells reportedly supplied alpha-beta T cells about two months post-transplant.

The TCR originated in a female patient between 2 and 15 years old who had a stem cell transplant for aplastic anemia, so the T cells may come from the graft donor. This specimen was PBMCs, mostly from graft donor cells, taken 180 days after TCRalphabeta/CD19-depleted stem cell transplant. The gene calls are TRBV20-1 and TRBJ2-5; the match to TRBD2 covers 10 bases. CDR3 in DNA: TGCAGTGCTAGAAAACTAGCGGGACCGGGGGAGACCCAGTACTTC. Amino acids: CSARKLAGPGETQYF.